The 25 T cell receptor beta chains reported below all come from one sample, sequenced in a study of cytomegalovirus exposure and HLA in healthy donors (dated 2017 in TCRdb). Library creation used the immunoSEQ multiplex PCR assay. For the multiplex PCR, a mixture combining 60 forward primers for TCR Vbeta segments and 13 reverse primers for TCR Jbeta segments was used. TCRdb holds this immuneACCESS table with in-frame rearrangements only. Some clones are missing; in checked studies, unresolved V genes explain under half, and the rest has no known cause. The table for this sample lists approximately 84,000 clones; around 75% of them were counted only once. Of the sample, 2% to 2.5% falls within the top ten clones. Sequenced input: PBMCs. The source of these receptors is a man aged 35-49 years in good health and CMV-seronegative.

The CDR3 nucleotides read TGTGCCAGCAGCCCCCTACCCCCGAGGGCTCTCTCTGGGGCCAACGTCCTGACTTTC. Protein product: CASSPLPPRALSGANVLTF. The rearrangement joins TRBV5-4 to TRBJ2-6; tentative D call: TRBD2 (5 bases). Germline V gives CDR1 SGHNT, CDR2 YYREEE (reference sequence). This CDR3 spans 19 amino acids. Trimming shortened V by 4 bases and J by 0 bases, and 20 bases separated the two germline ends.

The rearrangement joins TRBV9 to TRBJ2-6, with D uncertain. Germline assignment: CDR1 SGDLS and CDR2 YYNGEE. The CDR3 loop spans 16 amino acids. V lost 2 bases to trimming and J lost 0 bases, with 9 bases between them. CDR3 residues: CASSVQAGSGANVLTF. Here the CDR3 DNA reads TGTGCCAGCAGCGTTCAGGCAGGCTCTGGGGCCAACGTCCTGACTTTC.

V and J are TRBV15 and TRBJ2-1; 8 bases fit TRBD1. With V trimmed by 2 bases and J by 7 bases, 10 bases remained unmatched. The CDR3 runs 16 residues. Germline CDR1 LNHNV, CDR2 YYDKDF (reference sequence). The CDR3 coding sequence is TGTGCCACCAGCAGACTGATGACAGGGGTTGCTAATGAGCAGTTCTTC. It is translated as CATSRLMTGVANEQFF.

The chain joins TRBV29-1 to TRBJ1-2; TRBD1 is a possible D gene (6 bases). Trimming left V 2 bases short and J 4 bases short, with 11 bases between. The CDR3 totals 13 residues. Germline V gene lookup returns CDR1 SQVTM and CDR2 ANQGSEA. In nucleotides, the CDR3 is TGCAGCGTTGAAAGGGGGTCAGCCTATGGCTACACCTTC. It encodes CSVERGSAYGYTF.

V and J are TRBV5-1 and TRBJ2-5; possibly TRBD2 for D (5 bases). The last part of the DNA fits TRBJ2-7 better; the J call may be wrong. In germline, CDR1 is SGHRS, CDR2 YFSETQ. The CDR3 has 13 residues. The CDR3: CASSLGESYEQYF. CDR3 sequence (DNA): TGCGCCAGCAGCTTGGGGGAGTCCTACGAGCAGTACTTC.

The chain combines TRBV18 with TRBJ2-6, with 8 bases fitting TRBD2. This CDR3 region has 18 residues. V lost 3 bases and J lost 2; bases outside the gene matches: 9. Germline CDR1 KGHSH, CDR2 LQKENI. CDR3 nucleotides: TGTGCCAGCTCACCCCTAGCGGGTGGTAATCCTGGGGCCAACGTCCTGACTTTC. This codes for CASSPLAGGNPGANVLTF.

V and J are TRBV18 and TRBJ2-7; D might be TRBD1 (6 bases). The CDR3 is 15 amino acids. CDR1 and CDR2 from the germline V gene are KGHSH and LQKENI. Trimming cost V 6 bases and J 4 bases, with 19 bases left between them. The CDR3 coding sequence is TGTGCCAGCTCGCTCTACGGACAGCTAGAGTACGAGCAGTACTTC. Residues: CASSLYGQLEYEQYF. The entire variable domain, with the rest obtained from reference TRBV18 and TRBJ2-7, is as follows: NAGVMQNPRHLVRRRGQEARLRCSPMKGHSHVYWYRQLPEEGLKFMVYLQKENIIDESGMPKERFSAEFPKEGPSILRIQQVVRGDSAAYFCASSLYGQLEYEQYFGPGTRLTVT.

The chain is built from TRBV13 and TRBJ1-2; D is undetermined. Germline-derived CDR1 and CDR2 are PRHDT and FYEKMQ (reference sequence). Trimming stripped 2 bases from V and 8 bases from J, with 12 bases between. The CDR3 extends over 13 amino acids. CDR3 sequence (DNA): TGTGCCAGCAGCTTATTAGCGTCTCCAGGCTACACCTTC. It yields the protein CASSLLASPGYTF. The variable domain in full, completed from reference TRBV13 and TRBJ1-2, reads AAGVIQSPRHLIKEKRETATLKCYPIPRHDTVYWYQQGPGQDPQFLISFYEKMQSDKGSIPDRFSAQQFSDYHSELNMSSLELGDSALYFCASSLLASPGYTFGSGTRLTVV.

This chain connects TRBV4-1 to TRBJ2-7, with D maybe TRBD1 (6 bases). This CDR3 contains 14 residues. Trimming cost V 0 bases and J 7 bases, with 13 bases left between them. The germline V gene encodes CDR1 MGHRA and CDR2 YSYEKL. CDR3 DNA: TGCGCCAGCAGCCAAGAAAACAGGGTGGGGGAGCAGTACTTC. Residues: CASSQENRVGEQYF.

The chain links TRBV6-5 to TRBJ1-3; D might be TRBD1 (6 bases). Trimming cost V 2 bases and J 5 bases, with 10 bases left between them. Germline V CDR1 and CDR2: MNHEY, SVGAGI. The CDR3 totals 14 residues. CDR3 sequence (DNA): TGTGCCAGCAGTTACGGCCAGGGGCGAAACACCATATATTTT. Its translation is CASSYGQGRNTIYF.

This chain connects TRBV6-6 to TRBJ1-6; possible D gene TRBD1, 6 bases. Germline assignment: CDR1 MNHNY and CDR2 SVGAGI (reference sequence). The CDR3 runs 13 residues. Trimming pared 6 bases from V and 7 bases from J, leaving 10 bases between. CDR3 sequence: CASRNGQNSPLHF. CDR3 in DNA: TGTGCCAGCAGGAACGGACAGAATTCACCCCTCCACTTT.

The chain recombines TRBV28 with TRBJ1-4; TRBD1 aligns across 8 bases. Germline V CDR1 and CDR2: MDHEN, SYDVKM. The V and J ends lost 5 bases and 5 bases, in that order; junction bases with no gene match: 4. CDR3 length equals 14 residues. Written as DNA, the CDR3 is TGTGCCAGCAGTCCGACAGGGGTGAATGAAAAACTGTTTTTT. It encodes CASSPTGVNEKLFF.

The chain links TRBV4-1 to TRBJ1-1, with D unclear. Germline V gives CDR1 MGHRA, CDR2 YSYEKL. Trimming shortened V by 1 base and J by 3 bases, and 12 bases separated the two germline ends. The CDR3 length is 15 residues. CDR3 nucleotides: TGCGCCAGCAGCCAAGTTGAGGGAACTCACACTGAAGCTTTCTTT. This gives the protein CASSQVEGTHTEAFF.

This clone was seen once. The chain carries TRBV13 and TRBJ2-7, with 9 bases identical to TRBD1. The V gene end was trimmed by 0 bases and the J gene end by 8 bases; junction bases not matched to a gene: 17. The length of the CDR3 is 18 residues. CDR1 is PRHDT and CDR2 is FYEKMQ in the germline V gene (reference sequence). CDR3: CASSLGGLTGTGKSKQYF. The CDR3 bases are TGTGCCAGCAGCTTAGGGGGCCTTACCGGGACAGGGAAATCAAAGCAGTACTTC. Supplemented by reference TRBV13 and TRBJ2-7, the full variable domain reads AAGVIQSPRHLIKEKRETATLKCYPIPRHDTVYWYQQGPGQDPQFLISFYEKMQSDKGSIPDRFSAQQFSDYHSELNMSSLELGDSALYFCASSLGGLTGTGKSKQYFGPGTRLTVT.

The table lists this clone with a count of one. CDR3 bases: TGTGCCAGCAGCGGGGGGGTTTATAATTCACCCCTCCACTTT. This codes for CASSGGVYNSPLHF. This rearrangement joins TRBV6-5 to TRBJ1-6; D is possibly TRBD1 (5 bases). Germline CDR1 is MNHEY and CDR2 is SVGAGI. The CDR3 spans 14 residues. The V end was cut by 6 bases, the J end by 4 bases, with 10 bases between.

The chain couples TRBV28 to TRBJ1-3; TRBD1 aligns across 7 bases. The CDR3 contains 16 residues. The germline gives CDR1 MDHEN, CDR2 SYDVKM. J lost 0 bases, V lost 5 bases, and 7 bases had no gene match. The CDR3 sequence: CASSPRQGISGNTIYF. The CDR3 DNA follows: TGTGCCAGCAGTCCTCGACAGGGAATCTCTGGAAACACCATATATTTT.

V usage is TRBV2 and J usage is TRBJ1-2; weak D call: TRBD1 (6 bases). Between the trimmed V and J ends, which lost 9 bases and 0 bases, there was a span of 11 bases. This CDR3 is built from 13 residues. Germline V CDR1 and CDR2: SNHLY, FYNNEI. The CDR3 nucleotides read TGTGCCAGAAGACAGGATTCTAACTATGGCTACACCTTC. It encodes CARRQDSNYGYTF.

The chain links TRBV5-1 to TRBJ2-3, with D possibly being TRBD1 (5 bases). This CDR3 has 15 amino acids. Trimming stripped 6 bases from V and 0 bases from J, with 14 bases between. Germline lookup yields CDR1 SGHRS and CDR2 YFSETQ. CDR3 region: CASNQGLGSTDTQYF. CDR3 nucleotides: TGCGCCAGCAACCAGGGCCTGGGGAGCACAGATACGCAGTATTTT.

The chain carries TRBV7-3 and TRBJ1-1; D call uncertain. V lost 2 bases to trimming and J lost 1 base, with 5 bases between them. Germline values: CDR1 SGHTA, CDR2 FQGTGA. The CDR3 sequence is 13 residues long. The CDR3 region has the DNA TGTGCCAGCAGCTTATACGGGAACACTGAAGCTTTCTTT. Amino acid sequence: CASSLYGNTEAFF.

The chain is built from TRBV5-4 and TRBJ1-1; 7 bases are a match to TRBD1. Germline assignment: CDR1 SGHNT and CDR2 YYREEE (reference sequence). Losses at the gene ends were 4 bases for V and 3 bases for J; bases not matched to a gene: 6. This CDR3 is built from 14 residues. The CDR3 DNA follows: TGTGCCAGCAGCGCGGACAGGATTTACACTGAAGCTTTCTTT. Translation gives CASSADRIYTEAFF.

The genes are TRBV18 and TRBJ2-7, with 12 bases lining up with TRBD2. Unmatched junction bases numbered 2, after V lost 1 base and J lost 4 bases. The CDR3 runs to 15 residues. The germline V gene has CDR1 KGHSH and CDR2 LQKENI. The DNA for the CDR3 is TGTGCCAGCTCACCACAGGGACTAGCGGGTTACGAGCAGTACTTC. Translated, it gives CASSPQGLAGYEQYF.

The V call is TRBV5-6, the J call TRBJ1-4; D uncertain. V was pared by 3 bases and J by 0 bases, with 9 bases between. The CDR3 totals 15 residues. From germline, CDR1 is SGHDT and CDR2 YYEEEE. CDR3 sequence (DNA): TGTGCCAGCAGCTCAAACATCGCAACTAATGAAAAACTGTTTTTT. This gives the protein CASSSNIATNEKLFF.

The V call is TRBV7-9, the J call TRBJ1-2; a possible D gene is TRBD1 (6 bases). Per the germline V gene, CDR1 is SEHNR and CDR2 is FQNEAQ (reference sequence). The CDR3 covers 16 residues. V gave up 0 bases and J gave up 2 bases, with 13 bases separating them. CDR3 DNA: TGTGCCAGCAGCTTAGCCGAGACAGGTCCAAACTATGGCTACACCTTC. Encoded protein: CASSLAETGPNYGYTF.

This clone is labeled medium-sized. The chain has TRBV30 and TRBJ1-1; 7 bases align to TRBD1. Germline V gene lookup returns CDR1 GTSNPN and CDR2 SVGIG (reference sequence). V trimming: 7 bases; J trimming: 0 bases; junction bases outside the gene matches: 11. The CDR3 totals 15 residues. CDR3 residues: CASGSDRYMNTEAFF. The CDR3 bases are TGTGCCTCCGGCTCGGACAGGTATATGAACACTGAAGCTTTCTTT.

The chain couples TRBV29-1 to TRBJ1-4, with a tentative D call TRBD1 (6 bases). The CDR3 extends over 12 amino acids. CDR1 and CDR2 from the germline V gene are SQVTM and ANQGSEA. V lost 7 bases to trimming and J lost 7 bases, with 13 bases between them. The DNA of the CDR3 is TGCAGCGCTGGGACATTTATTGAAAAACTGTTTTTT. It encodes CSAGTFIEKLFF.